This entry describes one T cell receptor (beta chain). The target antigen is unknown. Sequencing used immunoSEQ multiplex PCR; TCRdb keeps in-frame clones, though not all of them. The sample shows 70,000 to 90,000 clones, roughly 84% of them seen only once. The sample comes from a study of T cell responses to AZD1222 COVID-19 vaccine. Study results and caveats: Two AZD1222 doses significantly raised spike-specific TCR breadth and depth over controls.

With 8 bases removed from V and 7 bases from J, the gap between germline ends came to 12 bases. The CDR3 is made up of 13 amino acids. Germline-derived CDR1 and CDR2 are SGHTA and FQGTGA. The chain couples TRBV7-3 to TRBJ1-6, with D possibly matching TRBD1 (5 bases). The starting material was peripheral blood, obtained 28 days after the second AZD1222 dose. The clonotype was recovered from an adult who received the AZD1222 COVID-19 vaccine. The CDR3 region is CASRGGINSPLHF. The CDR3 DNA follows: TGTGCCAGCCGGGGGGGAATCAATTCACCCCTCCACTTT.